This TCR beta chain is drawn from a study of T cell changes during pregnancy in multiple sclerosis. Germline V gene lookup returns CDR1 MNHEY and CDR2 SVGAGI. V dropped 6 bases and J dropped 2 bases, with 8 bases sitting between them. CDR3 length: 12 residues. The method was immunoSEQ multiplex PCR; TCRdb's version includes in-frame clones alone and lacks a portion of them. The sample yields roughly 46,000 clones, approximately 94% seen once. This receptor was identified in a female donor with multiple sclerosis, enrolled in a pregnancy study. Material: CD8+ T cells from peripheral blood mononuclear cells, obtained in the first trimester of pregnancy. V gene TRBV6-5 combines with J gene TRBJ2-7, with a weak D call TRBD1 (5 bases). In nucleotides, the CDR3 is TGTGCCAGCAGGGACACCGCCTACGAGCAGTACTTC. This gives the protein CASRDTAYEQYF.